These 27 T cell receptor beta chains originate from one sample sequenced in a study of cytomegalovirus exposure and HLA in healthy donors. The primer mix had 60 Vbeta and 13 Jbeta primers. Clones were read by immunoSEQ multiplex PCR, and TCRdb kept only the in-frame ones, dropping some. The table includes 170,000 or so clones, 75% to 90% detected once. The material sequenced was PBMCs. These receptors were taken from a young woman in good health and CMV-seronegative.

The CDR3 bases are TGTGCCAGCAGTCCCGGACAGTTCAATCAGCCCCAGCATTTT. Protein: CASSPGQFNQPQHF. V is TRBV6-5 and J is TRBJ1-5; perhaps TRBD1 as D (6 bases). The CDR3 sequence is 14 residues long. The V and J ends lost 5 bases and 3 bases respectively, with 11 bases between them. From germline, CDR1 is MNHEY and CDR2 SVGAGI.

This clone was counted between two and nine times. The chain couples TRBV2 to TRBJ1-1, with 12 bases identical to TRBD1. Germline V gene data show CDR1 as SNHLY and CDR2 as FYNNEI. This CDR3 is built from 15 residues. V lost 3 bases and J lost 11; bases outside the gene matches: 10. Here the CDR3 reads CASSEGQGAPYGAFF. The CDR3 region has the DNA TGTGCCAGCAGTGAGGGACAGGGGGCCCCGTATGGGGCTTTCTTT. The entire variable domain, with the rest obtained from reference TRBV2 and TRBJ1-1, is as follows: EPEVTQTPSHQVTQMGQEVILRCVPISNHLYFYWYRQILGQKVEFLVSFYNNEISEKSEIFDDQFSVERPDGSNFTLKIRSTKLEDSAMYFCASSEGQGAPYGAFFGQGTRLTVV.

The CDR3 protein is CASSLGSGSTDTQYF. CDR3 sequence (DNA): TGTGCCAGCAGCTTAGGGTCAGGGTCAACAGATACGCAGTATTTT. The rearrangement joins TRBV5-6 to TRBJ2-3; tentatively, D is TRBD1 (5 bases). CDR1 SGHDT and CDR2 YYEEEE come from the germline V gene. V lost 2 bases and J lost 3, with 13 bases in between. CDR3 length: 15 amino acids.

This chain links TRBV5-1 with TRBJ1-2, with 9 bases that match TRBD1. The CDR3 contains 20 residues. V lost 0 bases to trimming and J lost 4 bases; unmatched junction nucleotides: 19. The germline CDR1 and CDR2 sequences are SGHRS and YFSETQ. The CDR3 DNA follows: TGCGCCAGCAGCTTGGCCCCGGTCCCGGACAGGGGTGGGGAGAGCTATGGCTACACCTTC. As protein: CASSLAPVPDRGGESYGYTF. The variable domain in full, completed from reference TRBV5-1 and TRBJ1-2, reads KAGVTQTPRYLIKTRGQQVTLSCSPISGHRSVSWYQQTPGQGLQFLFEYFSETQRNKGNFPGRFSGRQFSNSRSEMNVSTLELGDSALYLCASSLAPVPDRGGESYGYTFGSGTRLTVV.

In this sample, this clone turned up a few times. The chain joins TRBV4-1 to TRBJ2-2, with TRBD1 matching 7 bases. The ends lost 3 bases at V and 6 bases at J; junction bases unmatched: 7. The CDR3 covers 15 residues. Germline CDR1 MGHRA, CDR2 YSYEKL. For the CDR3, the DNA is TGCGCCAGCAGCCACTCGCAGGGGGTTGCCGGGGAGCTGTTTTTT. It specifies CASSHSQGVAGELFF.

This clone has only one observation. This chain connects TRBV28 to TRBJ1-5; D perhaps matches TRBD1 (5 bases). Germline-derived CDR1 and CDR2 are MDHEN and SYDVKM. This CDR3 spans 16 amino acids. V lost 6 bases and J lost 5, with 20 bases in between. This chain's CDR3 is CASSPLGLRRDQPQHF. Written as DNA, the CDR3 is TGTGCCAGCAGCCCCCTGGGACTCCGGAGAGATCAGCCCCAGCATTTT. Full variable domain (remainder filled in from reference TRBV28 and TRBJ1-5): DVKVTQSSRYLVKRTGEKVFLECVQDMDHENMFWYRQDPGLGLRLIYFSYDVKMKEKGDIPEGYSVSREKKERFSLILESASTNQTSMYLCASSPLGLRRDQPQHFGDGTRLSIL.

This rearrangement joins TRBV9 to TRBJ2-1; 14 bases align to TRBD2. CDR3 length equals 15 residues. In germline, CDR1 is SGDLS, CDR2 YYNGEE. Losses at the gene ends were 1 base for V and 8 bases for J; bases not matched to a gene: 2. The CDR3 nucleotides are TGTGCCAGCAGCGTATCGGGACTAGCGGGAGATGAGCAGTTCTTC. Its translation: CASSVSGLAGDEQFF.

This chain joins TRBV7-9 and TRBJ1-1, with no clear D. CDR1 is SEHNR and CDR2 is FQNEAQ in the germline V gene (reference sequence). The CDR3 has 10 residues. V dropped 8 bases and J dropped 2 bases, with 3 bases sitting between them. The CDR3, as DNA: TGTGCCAGCTATAACACTGAAGCTTTCTTT. Protein: CASYNTEAFF.

This clone was seen only a few times. The chain is built from TRBV6-5 and TRBJ1-3, with 7 nucleotides matching TRBD1. Germline V CDR1 and CDR2: MNHEY, SVGAGI. V was pared by 6 bases and J by 4 bases, with 6 bases of the junction left unmatched. The CDR3 has 14 residues. The CDR3 loop reads CASRNRGQGNTIYF. The CDR3 DNA reads TGTGCCAGCAGAAACAGGGGCCAAGGAAACACCATATATTTT.

The J gene is TRBJ1-4, the V gene TRBV30; D uncertain. CDR1 is GTSNPN, CDR2 SVGIG, per germline (reference sequence). V was trimmed by 4 bases and J by 7 bases, leaving 13 bases between them. The CDR3 contains 13 residues. This CDR3 is CAWTLPASEKLFF. The CDR3 nucleotides are TGTGCCTGGACCCTCCCCGCGAGTGAAAAACTGTTTTTT.

The chain has TRBV19 and TRBJ2-7, with D possibly matching TRBD1 (6 bases). CDR3 length: 13 residues. With 5 bases removed from V and 3 bases from J, the gap between germline ends came to 11 bases. The V gene's germline CDR1 is LNHDA and CDR2 SQIVND (reference sequence). CDR3 nucleotides: TGTGCCAGTAGTGAACAGGGAAACTACGAGCAGTACTTC. Translating it yields CASSEQGNYEQYF.

This chain uses TRBV2 with TRBJ2-2, with D possibly being TRBD2 (5 bases). Trimming left V 9 bases short and J 1 base short, with 9 bases between. Germline V gives CDR1 SNHLY, CDR2 FYNNEI. The CDR3 spans 13 residues. The CDR3 loop is CASYRGNTGELFF. DNA for the CDR3: TGTGCCAGTTACCGGGGGAACACCGGGGAGCTGTTTTTT.

This clone appeared a few times. This sequence joins TRBV5-6 and TRBJ2-1; 12 nucleotides match TRBD2. Germline V gives CDR1 SGHDT, CDR2 YYEEEE. V lost 0 bases and J lost 9; bases outside the gene matches: 4. The CDR3 length is 15 residues. The CDR3 DNA reads TGTGCCAGCAGCTTGGGACTAGCGGGAGTAGGTGAGCAGTTCTTC. This encodes CASSLGLAGVGEQFF.

The rearrangement joins TRBV28 to TRBJ2-3, with a possible D match to TRBD2 (6 bases). CDR1 is MDHEN and CDR2 is SYDVKM in the germline V gene. The CDR3 is 14 residues long. With 2 bases removed from V and 6 bases from J, the gap between germline ends came to 12 bases. The CDR3 sequence is CASSLASDPDTQYF. The CDR3 DNA follows: TGTGCCAGCAGTTTAGCTAGCGACCCGGATACGCAGTATTTT.

The CDR3 nucleotides are TGTGCCAGCAGGGGATTACAGGGCACTGAAGCTTTCTTT. Its protein product is CASRGLQGTEAFF. V and J are TRBV6-6 and TRBJ1-1; weak D call: TRBD1 (6 bases). This CDR3 contains 13 residues. CDR1 is MNHNY and CDR2 is SVGAGI in the germline V gene (reference sequence). V lost 6 bases to trimming and J lost 4 bases, with 12 bases between them.

The chain uses TRBV6-1 and TRBJ1-2, with D hard to call. Per the germline V gene, CDR1 is MNHNS and CDR2 is SASEGT. Trimming removed 6 bases at V and 1 base at J, with 12 bases between. The CDR3 sequence is 14 residues long. The CDR3 sequence is CASSPSGVNYGYTF. As DNA, the CDR3 is TGTGCCAGCAGCCCGAGCGGGGTTAACTATGGCTACACCTTC.

Points on this clone: Germline is not matched at one junction end, which may reflect a read error. The chain is built from TRBV7-9 and TRBJ1-4, with 9 positions matching TRBD1. CDR3 length: 15 residues. CDR1 and CDR2 from the germline V gene are SEHNR and FQNEAQ (reference sequence). The CDR3 nucleotides read TGTTCCAGCAGCTTCGCAGGACAGGGGAGTGAAAAACTGTTTTTT. Amino acid sequence: CSSSFAGQGSEKLFF.

The chain couples TRBV4-1 to TRBJ2-7; TRBD2 might be the D (6 bases). The CDR3 extends over 14 amino acids. The germline V and J ends were trimmed by 4 bases and 5 bases, with 15 bases remaining between them. The germline CDR1 and CDR2 sequences are MGHRA and YSYEKL. The CDR3 DNA sequence: TGCGCCAGCAGCCCTAGGCAAGGGGAGGACGAGCAGTACTTC. As protein: CASSPRQGEDEQYF.

The V gene is TRBV30, the J gene TRBJ1-1; 7 bases align to TRBD1. After removal of 5 bases from V and 6 bases from J, the junction contained 6 bases not matched to a gene. Germline CDR1 and CDR2: GTSNPN and SVGIG (reference sequence). The CDR3 runs 12 residues. The CDR3 sequence: CAWDRDLAEAFF. CDR3 bases: TGTGCCTGGGACAGGGATTTGGCTGAAGCTTTCTTT.

This chain uses TRBV27 with TRBJ1-5; possible D gene TRBD1, 6 bases. The CDR3 sequence is 14 residues long. CDR1 and CDR2 (germline): MNHEY, SMNVEV (reference sequence). The ends were cut back, 4 bases at V and 3 bases at J, with 10 bases in the middle. The CDR3, as DNA: TGTGCCAGCAGTTACCAGGGGATCAATCAGCCCCAGCATTTT. Amino acid sequence: CASSYQGINQPQHF.

In this sample, this clone turned up once. The rearrangement uses TRBV27 and TRBJ2-7; 11 nucleotides line up with TRBD2. The CDR3 spans 14 residues. The trim removed 10 bases at V and 2 bases at J, leaving 7 bases unmatched. Germline V gene data show CDR1 as MNHEY and CDR2 as SMNVEV (reference sequence). CDR3 loop: CATKGTSGTYEQYF. CDR3 sequence (DNA): TGTGCCACCAAGGGGACTAGCGGAACCTACGAGCAGTACTTC.

This chain joins TRBV2 and TRBJ2-7; 7 nucleotides line up with TRBD2. The V segment lost 2 bases and the J segment 6 bases; nucleotides outside the gene matches: 10. The germline gives CDR1 SNHLY, CDR2 FYNNEI. CDR3 size: 15 residues. The CDR3 protein is CASSENPAGYFEQYF. CDR3 in DNA: TGTGCCAGCAGTGAAAACCCAGCGGGGTACTTCGAGCAGTACTTC.

The chain combines TRBV6-1 with TRBJ1-2; D is undetermined. The CDR3 is 12 amino acids. V gave up 1 base and J gave up 9 bases, with 9 bases separating them. Germline V gives CDR1 MNHNS, CDR2 SASEGT. In DNA form, the CDR3 reads TGTGCCAGCAGTGAAGGTCGTGAGAGCTACACCTTC. This translates into CASSEGRESYTF.

The gene calls are TRBV7-9 and TRBJ1-3, with TRBD1 matching over 9 bases. CDR1 SEHNR and CDR2 FQNEAQ come from the germline V gene (reference sequence). V lost 5 bases to trimming and J lost 2 bases; unmatched junction nucleotides: 4. The length of the CDR3 is 15 residues. CDR3 DNA sequence: TGTGCCAGCAGCCTGACAGGGGGGACTGGAAACACCATATATTTT. Protein sequence: CASSLTGGTGNTIYF.

The chain employs TRBV27 and TRBJ2-7; D is unresolved. The CDR3 covers 14 residues. The germline CDR1 and CDR2 sequences are MNHEY and SMNVEV (reference sequence). With 3 bases removed from V and 7 bases from J, the gap between germline ends came to 16 bases. CDR3 nucleotides: TGTGCCAGCAGTTTGGGTCAGGCTGGTCTGGAGCAGTACTTC. This translates into CASSLGQAGLEQYF.

The rearrangement uses TRBV19 and TRBJ2-7; TRBD1 is a possible D gene (6 bases). V was pared by 5 bases and J by 1 base, with 12 bases between. Germline loops: CDR1 LNHDA, CDR2 SQIVND (reference sequence). The CDR3 runs 14 residues. The CDR3 sequence is CASSALTGSYEQYF. In nucleotides, the CDR3 is TGTGCCAGTAGTGCTCTAACAGGGTCCTACGAGCAGTACTTC.

The rearrangement uses TRBV10-2 and TRBJ2-7; D gene ambiguous. V dropped 0 bases and J dropped 5 bases, with 17 bases sitting between them. From germline, CDR1 is WSHSY and CDR2 SAAADI. This CDR3 contains 16 residues. The CDR3 region has the DNA TGCGCCAGCAGTGAGTCGTTCCAACGCCTAGTCCACGAGCAGTACTTC. Translation gives CASSESFQRLVHEQYF.